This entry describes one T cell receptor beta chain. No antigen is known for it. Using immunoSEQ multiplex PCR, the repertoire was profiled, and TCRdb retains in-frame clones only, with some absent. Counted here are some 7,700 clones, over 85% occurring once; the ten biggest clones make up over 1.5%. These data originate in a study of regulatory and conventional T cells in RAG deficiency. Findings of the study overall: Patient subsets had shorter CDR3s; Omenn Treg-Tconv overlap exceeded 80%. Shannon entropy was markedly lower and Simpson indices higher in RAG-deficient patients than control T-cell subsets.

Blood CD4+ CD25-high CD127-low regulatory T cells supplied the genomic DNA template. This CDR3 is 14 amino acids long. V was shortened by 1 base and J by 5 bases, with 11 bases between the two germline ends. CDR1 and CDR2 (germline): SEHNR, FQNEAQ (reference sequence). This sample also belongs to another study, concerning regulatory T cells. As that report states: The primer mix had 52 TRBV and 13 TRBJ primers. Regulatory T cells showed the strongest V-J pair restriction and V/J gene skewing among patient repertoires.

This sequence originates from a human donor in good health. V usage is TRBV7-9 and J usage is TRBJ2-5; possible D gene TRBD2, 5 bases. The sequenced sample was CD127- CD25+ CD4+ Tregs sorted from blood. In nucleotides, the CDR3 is TGTGCCAGCAGCTTAGGACTACCGGGGGAGACCCAGTACTTC. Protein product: CASSLGLPGETQYF.